Sequencing of this TCR beta chain was carried out in a study of graft-versus-host responses after intestinal transplantation. Across the whole study: All of the recipients had induction that used anti-thymocyte globulin, then tacrolimus and steroids for approximately 3 years. Overall study results and limits: GvH clone levels peaked in circulation, and this peak was associated with early post-transplant HvG declines.

Germline V gene data show CDR1 as DFQATT and CDR2 as SNEGSKA (reference sequence). CDR3 size: 11 residues. Trimming took 6 bases from V and 6 from J; bases not matched to a gene: 2. As to this clone: Its antigen is still unknown.

Sequencing was performed with immunoSEQ multiplex PCR; in TCRdb, only in-frame clones are kept and a portion is missing. Of about 110,000 clones in the sample, approximately 94% were seen once. This clonotype was obtained from a human donor who was the organ donor for an intestinal transplant. The source material was unstimulated CD4+ T cells sorted from spleen or lymph node cells, sampled before transplant. The chain joins TRBV20-1 to TRBJ2-3; TRBD2 matches 8 bases. CDR3 protein: CSARGGDTQYF. DNA for the CDR3: TGCAGTGCCCGGGGGGGGGATACGCAGTATTTT.